This TCR beta chain was captured by sequencing in a study of T cells in Graves' hyperthyroidism and ophthalmopathy. Study-level findings and limits: Ophthalmopathy was separated from stable hyperthyroidism by a 13 V-J model.

Regions amplified from RNA transcripts were the TCR beta CDR3 regions. The primer set for the first-round RT-PCR of the TCR CDR3 was HTBI. TCRdb recomputed calls from the multiplex PCR reads with MiXCR, one row per CDR3 protein. Of about 690,000 distinct CDR3 sequences in the sample, 17% were seen once. With respect to this clonotype: Its matching antigen is unknown.

Thyroid ultrasound, orbital computed tomography, clinical symptoms, and serum thyroxine and TRAb underpinned diagnoses. The germline V gene has CDR1 GTSNPN and CDR2 SVGIG (reference sequence). This CDR3 region has 15 residues. V shed 3 bases, J shed 6 bases, and the junction held 9 bases outside the gene matches. The sequenced sample consisted of blood. The source is a man aged 45-60 years with Graves' hyperthyroidism. The rearrangement links TRBV30 to TRBJ2-2; 8 nucleotides agree with TRBD1. The CDR3 loop is CAWSPTGERSGELFF. In DNA, the CDR3 is TGTGCCTGGAGCCCGACAGGGGAGAGGTCCGGGGAGCTGTTTTTT.